This is a list of T cell receptor beta chains from one sample in a study of CD8+ T cells in alopecia areata. Here immunoSEQ multiplex PCR was the method, and the copy in TCRdb shows in-frame clones only, minus some. The table records some 58,000 clones, around 42% of them present only once. Sample: CD8+ T cells sorted from blood, taken at roughly week 36, from a patient treated with tofacitinib. Every receptor here comes from a human donor with alopecia areata. CDR3s include the opening cysteine and the closing phenylalanine or tryptophan. The D gene is left open where the match is weak. Only some rows state a clone size, as once, few, many or a class for expanded clones.

>-|-|TRBJ2-3|TRBV14
TGTGCCAGCAGCCGAGGGAACACAGATACGCAGTATTTT
CASSRGNTDTQYF
>-|TRBD1|TRBJ2-5|TRBV6-5
TGTGCCAGCAGTTCCGGGACAGGGAGCCAAGAGACCCAGTACTTC
CASSSGTGSQETQYF
>-|TRBD2|TRBJ2-7|TRBV4-3
TGCGCCAGCAGCCAAGGGGCGGGAGAGCCATCGTACGAGCAGTACTTC
CASSQGAGEPSYEQYF
>-|TRBD1|TRBJ1-4|TRBV25-1
TGTGCCAGCAGTCTCCGGACAGGGGTTAATGAAAAACTGTTTTTT
CASSLRTGVNEKLFF
>-|-|TRBJ1-1|TRBV6-4
TGTGCCAGCAGTTTAAGGGGAAGGGGGAACACTGAAGCTTTCTTT
CASSLRGRGNTEAFF
>medium-sized|-|TRBJ2-3|TRBV6-4
TGTGCCAGCAGTGAACAAGGGGGAGTCCCAGATACGCAGTATTTT
CASSEQGGVPDTQYF
>few|-|TRBJ1-5|TRBV7-9
TGTGCCAGCAGCTCTAGGGGGGACGTTAATCAGCCCCAGCATTTT
CASSSRGDVNQPQHF
>-|-|TRBJ1-5|TRBV19
TGTGCCAGTAGTATTTCCGGGGGCGAGCGCAATCAGCCCCAGCATTTT
CASSISGGERNQPQHF
>once|-|TRBJ2-1|TRBV10-3
TGTGCCATCAGTGAGTCGATCAGTGGCTACAATGAGCAGTTCTTC
CAISESISGYNEQFF
>-|-|TRBJ2-5|TRBV29-1
TGCAGCGCCACGCGGCAGTACGGGTCGGGCTTAGCGGAGACCCAGTACTTC
CSATRQYGSGLAETQYF
>-|-|TRBJ2-1|TRBV30
TGTGCCTGGAGCCATAGGACCAGCGACAATGAGCAGTTCTTC
CAWSHRTSDNEQFF
>-|TRBD1|TRBJ2-6|TRBV7-2
TGTGCCAGCAGCCCCTTGGACAGGAGAGACTCTGGGGCCAACGTCCTGACTTTC
CASSPLDRRDSGANVLTF
>-|-|TRBJ2-7|TRBV30
TGTGCCTGGATTAATACAGGGAGCTCCTACGAGCAGTACTTC
CAWINTGSSYEQYF
>-|TRBD1|TRBJ1-1|TRBV29-1
TGCAGCGTTGTGGGACAGGGTGAAGCTTTCTTT
CSVVGQGEAFF
>-|-|TRBJ2-7|TRBV7-9
TGTGCCAGCAGCTTAGGTGTCTACGAGCAGTACTTC
CASSLGVYEQYF
>-|-|TRBJ2-7|TRBV5-6
TGTGCCAGCAGCTTGATGGGATCAGTTGCCGAGCAGTACTTC
CASSLMGSVAEQYF
>-|TRBD1|TRBJ2-7|TRBV7-2
TGTGCCAGCAGCCACGACAGGGGGCTATACGAGCAGTACTTC
CASSHDRGLYEQYF
>-|-|TRBJ2-7|TRBV27
TGTGCCAGCAGCAATGACGGATCCTACGAGCAGTACTTC
CASSNDGSYEQYF
>-|-|TRBJ1-1|TRBV7-9
TGTGCCAGCTCCCCAGGGTTGAACACTGAAGCTTTCTTT
CASSPGLNTEAFF
>few|TRBD1|TRBJ1-2|TRBV29-1
TGCAGCGGGTGGACAGGGGGGAACTATGGCTACACCTTC
CSGWTGGNYGYTF
>-|TRBD2|TRBJ2-1|TRBV18
TGTGCCAGCTCACCAGGCACTAGCGGGAGTACTTCCTACAATGAGCAGTTCTTC
CASSPGTSGSTSYNEQFF
>few|-|TRBJ2-5|TRBV6-5
TGTGCCAGCACCGGACCCGAAGAGACCCAGTACTTC
CASTGPEETQYF
>-|TRBD1|TRBJ1-5|TRBV27
TGTGCCAGCAGTTTGGGACAGTCAAATCAGCCCCAGCATTTT
CASSLGQSNQPQHF
>-|TRBD1|TRBJ1-4|TRBV27
TGTGCCAGCAGTACGAGACCGACAGGGTCGGGTGAAAAACTGTTTTTT
CASSTRPTGSGEKLFF
>-|TRBD2|TRBJ2-7|TRBV29-1
TGCAGCGTTAAGGCGGGAGGGCCTCACGAGCAGTACTTC
CSVKAGGPHEQYF
>-|TRBD1|TRBJ2-5|TRBV4-1
TGCGCCAGCAGCCCCCGGGACAGGGAAGGAGAGACCCAGTACTTC
CASSPRDREGETQYF
>-|-|TRBJ2-2|TRBV4-1
TGCGCCAGCAGCCCACAGGGATCCCCAAACACCGGGGAGCTGTTTTTT
CASSPQGSPNTGELFF
>-|TRBD2|TRBJ2-1|TRBV11-2
TGTGCCAGCAGCTTAGGGACTAGCAGTTACAATGAGCAGTTCTTC
CASSLGTSSYNEQFF
>-|TRBD1|TRBJ2-2|TRBV5-1
TGCGCCAGCAGGGCTCCGGGGCAGGGGGCAACCGGGGAGCTGTTTTTT
CASRAPGQGATGELFF
>few|TRBD1|TRBJ1-5|TRBV18
TGTGCCAGCTCACATTGGGACAGGGAGATTCAGCCCCAGCATTTT
CASSHWDREIQPQHF
>-|-|TRBJ2-7|TRBV4-1
TGCGCCAGCAGCCAAGACTCGGCAGGAACGTCCTACGAGCAGTACTTC
CASSQDSAGTSYEQYF
>-|-|TRBJ2-7|TRBV11-2
TGTGCCAGCAGCTCCGCGGACGGGGCAGCCTACGAGCAGTACTTC
CASSSADGAAYEQYF
>few|TRBD1|TRBJ2-2|TRBV9
TGTGCCAGCAGCCCGACAGGGGGGTCGAACACCGGGGAGCTGTTTTTT
CASSPTGGSNTGELFF
>-|-|TRBJ1-4|TRBV23-1
TGCGCCAGCAGTCAATCGAGGACCTCACTGGAAAAACTGTTTTTT
CASSQSRTSLEKLFF
>few|TRBD2|TRBJ2-1|TRBV5-1
TGCGCCAGCAGCGGGATAGCGGGACCCCACCCCCCAGGGTACAATGAGCAGTTCTTC
CASSGIAGPHPPGYNEQFF
>-|TRBD1|TRBJ2-2|TRBV5-1
TGCGCCAGCAGCTTTTCCCCGGGACAGGGCGTTGCCGGGGAGCTGTTTTTT
CASSFSPGQGVAGELFF
>few|-|TRBJ2-7|TRBV7-9
TGTGCCAGCAGCCACCCCGCGCGGGGATCCTACGAGCAGTACTTC
CASSHPARGSYEQYF
>-|TRBD2|TRBJ2-1|TRBV19
TGTGCCAGCACTAGCGGGAGTACAATCGGTGAGCAGTTCTTC
CASTSGSTIGEQFF